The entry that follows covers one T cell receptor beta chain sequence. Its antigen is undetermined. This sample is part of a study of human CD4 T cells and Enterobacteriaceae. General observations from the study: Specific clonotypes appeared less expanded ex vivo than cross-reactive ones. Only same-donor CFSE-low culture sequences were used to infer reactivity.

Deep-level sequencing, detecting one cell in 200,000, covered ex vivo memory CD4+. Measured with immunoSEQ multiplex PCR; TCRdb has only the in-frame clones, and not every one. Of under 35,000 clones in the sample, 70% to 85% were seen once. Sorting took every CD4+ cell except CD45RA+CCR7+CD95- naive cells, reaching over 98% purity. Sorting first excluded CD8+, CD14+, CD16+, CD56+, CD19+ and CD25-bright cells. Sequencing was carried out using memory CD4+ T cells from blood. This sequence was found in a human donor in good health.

The CDR3 region has the DNA TGTGCCAGCAGCCCCCGGCGACCCGCGAACACCGGGGAGCTGTTTTTT. Translated: CASSPRRPANTGELFF. The V call is TRBV11-2, the J call TRBJ2-2; unclear D gene. Between the trimmed V and J ends, which lost 5 bases and 0 bases, there was a span of 13 bases. Germline CDR1 is SGHAT and CDR2 is FQNNGV. This CDR3 spans 16 amino acids.